The rows below give T cell receptor beta chains drawn from one sample of a study of cytomegalovirus exposure and HLA in healthy donors. TCRdb's copy holds only in-frame clones and misses some; the assay was immunoSEQ multiplex PCR. Among 110,000 to 150,000 clones listed, nearly 80% were seen once. The sequenced sample was PBMCs. These receptors all stem from a woman aged 30 to 39 in good health and CMV-seronegative. CDR3s include the opening cysteine and the closing phenylalanine or tryptophan. D genes are given only for firm matches. The size field is filled for only some rows; it gives once, few, many or a size class.

length,J,V,D,size,CDR3,DNA
14,TRBJ1-6,TRBV27,TRBD1,.,CASSSRGNNSPLHF,TGTGCCAGCAGTTCCAGGGGGAACAATTCACCCCTCCACTTT
13,TRBJ1-6,TRBV7-9,.,.,CATPTGLNSPLHF,TGTGCCACTCCGACAGGACTTAATTCACCCCTCCACTTT
15,TRBJ1-2,TRBV11-2,TRBD1,.,CASSLVRDSSLGYTF,TGTGCCAGCAGCTTAGTTCGGGACAGCAGTTTGGGCTACACCTTC
14,TRBJ1-4,TRBV4-3,.,.,CASSQDYSNEKLFF,TGCGCCAGCAGCCAAGATTACAGTAATGAAAAACTGTTTTTT
13,TRBJ1-2,TRBV6-1,.,.,CASSRDSNYGYTF,TGTGCCAGCAGCCGCGACAGTAACTATGGCTACACCTTC
14,TRBJ1-1,TRBV19,TRBD1,.,CASSSTQGKGKAFF,TGTGCCAGTAGTTCAACACAGGGGAAGGGTAAAGCTTTCTTT
14,TRBJ1-1,TRBV7-9,.,.,CASSPRGSGTEAFF,TGTGCCAGCAGCCCTCGGGGTAGCGGCACTGAAGCTTTCTTT
13,TRBJ2-7,TRBV4-1,.,.,CASSQGQRYEQYF,TGCGCCAGCAGCCAAGGACAGCGCTACGAGCAGTACTTC
12,TRBJ2-2,TRBV7-3,.,.,CASSPYTGELFF,TGTGCCAGCAGCCCGTACACCGGGGAGCTGTTTTTT
16,TRBJ1-3,TRBV6-5,.,many,CASSYSRFLSGNTIYF,TGTGCCAGCAGTTACTCGCGGTTCCTCTCTGGAAACACCATATATTTT
13,TRBJ1-4,TRBV6-5,.,.,CASSFRGNEKLFF,TGTGCCAGCAGCTTCAGGGGAAATGAAAAACTGTTTTTT
18,TRBJ1-1,TRBV4-1,.,.,CASSQVARHQGKNTEAFF,TGCGCCAGCAGCCAAGTAGCCCGACATCAGGGTAAGAACACTGAAGCTTTCTTT
12,TRBJ1-6,TRBV6-5,TRBD1,.,CASGDRGRPLHF,TGTGCCAGCGGGGACAGGGGAAGGCCCCTCCACTTT
14,TRBJ2-7,TRBV6-5,TRBD2,.,CASSSEAGAYEQYF,TGTGCCAGCAGTTCGGAGGCGGGAGCCTACGAGCAGTACTTC
16,TRBJ2-2,TRBV7-8,.,.,CASSFLRTPNTGELFF,TGTGCCAGCAGCTTCCTCAGGACACCCAACACCGGGGAGCTGTTTTTT
15,TRBJ2-3,TRBV5-1,.,.,CASSSAGSNTDTQYF,TGCGCCAGCAGCTCAGCAGGTAGTAACACAGATACGCAGTATTTT
16,TRBJ2-5,TRBV5-1,.,.,CASSRDLGTPQETQYF,TGCGCCAGCAGCCGCGACCTCGGGACACCTCAAGAGACCCAGTACTTC
16,TRBJ2-1,TRBV2,.,few,CASLEFSGTNNIEQFF,TGTGCCAGCTTAGAGTTTTCCGGGACAAATAACATTGAGCAGTTCTTC
14,TRBJ1-1,TRBV5-1,.,.,CASSLQASNTEAFF,TGCGCCAGCAGCTTGCAAGCCTCGAACACTGAAGCTTTCTTT
14,TRBJ2-7,TRBV6-6,.,.,CASSYSGGSYEQYF,TGTGCCAGCAGTTACTCAGGGGGCTCCTACGAGCAGTACTTC
17,TRBJ1-1,TRBV9,TRBD1,.,CASSVEDRGARGTEAFF,TGTGCCAGCAGCGTAGAAGACAGGGGGGCTAGAGGCACTGAAGCTTTCTTT
14,TRBJ2-1,TRBV6-1,TRBD2,once,CASRFPGGGNEQFF,TGTGCCAGCAGATTCCCGGGAGGTGGGAATGAGCAGTTCTTC
11,TRBJ2-1,TRBV18,.,.,CASSPPGEQFF,TGTGCCAGCTCACCGCCGGGTGAGCAGTTCTTC
15,TRBJ1-2,TRBV25-1,.,once,CASSETRGAGYGYTF,TGTGCCAGCAGTGAGACCCGGGGGGCCGGCTATGGCTACACCTTC
16,TRBJ2-5,TRBV1,.,.,CTSSQDGIIEGETQYF,TGCACCAGCAGCCAAGATGGTATCATCGAGGGAGAGACCCAGTACTTC
17,TRBJ2-3,TRBV7-3,.,once,CASSSNPRGAYTDTQYF,TGTGCCAGCAGCTCCAACCCCCGGGGGGCCTACACAGATACGCAGTATTTT
13,TRBJ1-5,TRBV2,.,.,CASTWTGNQPQHF,TGTGCCAGCACCTGGACTGGGAATCAGCCCCAGCATTTT
15,TRBJ2-7,TRBV6-5,.,.,CASSYSRSINYEQYF,TGTGCCAGCAGTTACTCGAGGAGTATTAACTACGAGCAGTACTTC
13,TRBJ2-2,TRBV11-1,.,once,CASSILETGELFF,TGTGCCAGCAGCATACTTGAGACCGGGGAGCTGTTTTTT
17,TRBJ2-6,TRBV19,TRBD1,.,CASSTTGEVGGANVLTF,TGTGCCAGTAGTACGACAGGGGAAGTCGGTGGGGCCAACGTCCTGACTTTC
15,TRBJ1-1,TRBV6-1,TRBD1,.,CASSEAWDRNTEAFF,TGTGCCAGCAGTGAAGCGTGGGACAGGAACACTGAAGCTTTCTTT
16,TRBJ1-2,TRBV18,.,.,CASSPSGSERNYGYTF,TGTGCCAGCTCCCCTTCGGGGTCGGAGCGTAACTATGGCTACACCTTC
16,TRBJ2-2,TRBV7-7,.,.,CASSPVGIANTGELFF,TGTGCTAGCAGCCCTGTGGGCATCGCGAACACCGGGGAGCTGTTTTTT
14,TRBJ1-1,TRBV6-1,.,.,CASSSTGRGTEAFF,TGTGCCAGCAGTTCGACAGGAAGGGGAACTGAAGCTTTCTTT
14,TRBJ1-2,TRBV6-5,.,.,CASSYSEVGYGYTF,TGTGCCAGCAGTTACTCCGAGGTCGGCTATGGCTACACCTTC
13,TRBJ1-2,TRBV30,.,.,CAGYTGDNYGYTF,TGTGCCGGCTATACGGGGGATAACTATGGCTACACCTTC
12,TRBJ2-1,TRBV5-5,TRBD2,.,CASRFSGGEQFF,TGTGCCAGCAGATTTTCGGGGGGTGAGCAGTTCTTC
13,TRBJ1-1,TRBV5-5,.,few,CASSVVGGGEAFF,TGTGCCAGCAGCGTGGTGGGCGGGGGTGAAGCTTTCTTT
11,TRBJ2-7,TRBV20-1,.,.,CSARILQEQYF,TGCAGTGCTAGAATTCTACAGGAGCAGTACTTC
15,TRBJ2-1,TRBV30,.,.,CAWRYWGGYENEQFF,TGTGCCTGGAGGTATTGGGGGGGCTATGAGAATGAGCAGTTCTTC
17,TRBJ1-3,TRBV2,TRBD1,once,CASNRGTRGLSGNTIYF,TGTGCCAGCAATCGGGGGACGAGGGGGCTATCTGGAAACACCATATATTTT
18,TRBJ2-3,TRBV5-1,TRBD2,.,CASSRGTSGGAGTDTQYF,TGCGCCAGCAGTCGCGGGACTAGCGGGGGGGCCGGGACAGATACGCAGTATTTT
15,TRBJ2-3,TRBV5-6,TRBD2,.,CASRLAGGLTDTQYF,TGTGCCAGCAGGCTAGCGGGGGGCCTCACAGATACGCAGTATTTT
15,TRBJ2-7,TRBV27,TRBD1,.,CASSSGQGSTYEQYF,TGTGCCAGCAGTTCGGGACAGGGATCTACCTACGAGCAGTACTTC
16,TRBJ2-4,TRBV30,TRBD1,.,CAWSVRGGTGSNIQYF,TGTGCCTGGAGTGTACGGGGAGGGACAGGGTCTAACATTCAGTACTTC
17,TRBJ2-7,TRBV5-1,TRBD2,.,CASSLLASGGAYYEQYF,TGCGCCAGCAGCTTGTTGGCTAGCGGGGGGGCCTACTACGAGCAGTACTTC
15,TRBJ1-1,TRBV27,TRBD1,once,CASRITGQVNTEAFF,TGTGCCAGCAGGATAACCGGACAGGTGAACACTGAAGCTTTCTTT
14,TRBJ2-6,TRBV19,.,.,CATGLFSGANVLTF,TGTGCCACGGGACTCTTTTCTGGGGCCAACGTCCTGACTTTC
11,TRBJ1-2,TRBV19,.,.,CASTHGYGYTF,TGTGCCAGTACCCACGGCTATGGCTACACCTTC
14,TRBJ1-2,TRBV6-1,.,.,CASSVEDTTGGYTF,TGTGCCAGCAGTGTCGAAGACACTACGGGGGGCTACACCTTC
14,TRBJ2-1,TRBV27,.,.,CASSLSPSPNEQFF,TGTGCCAGCAGTTTATCCCCGAGTCCCAATGAGCAGTTCTTC
15,TRBJ2-5,TRBV5-6,.,.,CASSLGTYLKETQYF,TGTGCCAGCAGCCTTGGGACTTATCTTAAAGAGACCCAGTACTTC